The 19 T cell receptor beta chains below were found in one sample sequenced in a study of blood T cell repertoires in COVID-19 (TCRdb year 2020). Libraries came from the immunoSEQ multiplex PCR assay. Not all clones reach the TCRdb copy of this immuneACCESS table, which keeps in-frame sequences only. Checked studies attribute under half of the gap to unresolved V genes and leave the rest unexplained. The sample table contains some 150,000 clones; only one count was recorded for 75% to 90% of them. The ten largest clones capture about 4.2% of the sample. Material: peripheral blood. These receptors were taken from a woman aged 55-70 years with active or convalescent COVID-19.

This clone was seen more than once but under ten times. The chain employs TRBV5-1 and TRBJ2-1; weak D call: TRBD1 (6 bases). Trimming took off 4 bases at V and 8 bases at J, with 19 bases between the two ends. Germline V gene data show CDR1 as SGHRS and CDR2 as YFSETQ. This CDR3 comprises 15 residues. The CDR3 loop reads CASSLRTADIDEQFF. The CDR3 DNA reads as TGCGCCAGCAGCCTCAGGACAGCCGACATCGATGAGCAGTTCTTC.

This clone was found once. The chain employs TRBV27 and TRBJ2-3, with 9 bases identical to TRBD2. CDR3 length: 17 residues. Germline CDR1 reads MNHEY; CDR2 reads SMNVEV (reference sequence). Unmatched junction bases numbered 13, after V lost 4 bases and J lost 5 bases. CDR3 nucleotides: TGTGCCAGCAGTTGCGCGGGGGGGACCCCTCGGGGAGATACGCAGTATTTT. This codes for CASSCAGGTPRGDTQYF.

The rearrangement uses TRBV7-2 and TRBJ1-3; TRBD1 is a possible D gene (5 bases). V gave up 4 bases and J gave up 8 bases, with 15 bases separating them. In germline, CDR1 is SGHTA, CDR2 FQGNSA. The CDR3 is 14 residues long. CDR3 residues: CASSSIPDSYTIYF. In nucleotides, the CDR3 is TGTGCCAGCAGCTCCATTCCCGACAGTTACACCATATATTTT.

The genes are TRBV5-1 and TRBJ2-3; a possible D gene is TRBD2 (6 bases). This CDR3 region has 14 residues. CDR1 is SGHRS, CDR2 YFSETQ, per germline. V dropped 1 base and J dropped 1 base, with 7 bases sitting between them. CDR3 DNA: TGCGCCAGCAGCTTGCCTAGCGGCACAGATACGCAGTATTTT. It yields the protein CASSLPSGTDTQYF.

The chain recombines TRBV3-1 (or the pseudogene TRBV3-2) with TRBJ1-2, with 7 bases fitting TRBD1. The CDR3 extends over 15 amino acids. Trimming cost V 0 bases and J 4 bases; bases outside gene matches: 5. Germline CDR1 and CDR2: LGHDT and YNNKEL (reference sequence). CDR3 sequence reads: CASSQDKNRGYGYTF. CDR3 nucleotide sequence: TGTGCCAGCAGCCAAGACAAAAACAGGGGCTATGGCTACACCTTC.

This chain uses TRBV6-2 or TRBV6-3 with TRBJ2-5; perhaps TRBD2 as D (6 bases). Germline CDR1 MNHEY, CDR2 SVGEGT. V lost 4 bases and J lost 1, with 10 bases in between. This CDR3 has 14 residues. The CDR3 DNA is TGTGCCAGCAGTTTGGGCGGGGCCCAAGAGACCCAGTACTTC. It codes for CASSLGGAQETQYF.

The chain recombines TRBV18 with TRBJ2-1, with TRBD2 matching 8 bases. Germline CDR1 is KGHSH and CDR2 is LQKENI. The ends lost 3 bases at V and 6 bases at J; junction bases unmatched: 7. The CDR3 has 15 amino acids. The CDR3 nucleotides are TGTGCCAGCTCACCGCGGGGGGAAACAACCAATGAGCAGTTCTTC. Amino acids: CASSPRGETTNEQFF.

The chain combines TRBV9 with TRBJ2-7; 11 bases line up with TRBD2. The V gene end was trimmed by 0 bases and the J gene end by 3 bases; junction bases not matched to a gene: 2. Germline lookup yields CDR1 SGDLS and CDR2 YYNGEE. The CDR3 has 15 residues. The DNA of the CDR3 is TGTGCCAGCAGCGTAGCAGGGACTAGCGGCTACGAGCAGTACTTC. It encodes CASSVAGTSGYEQYF.

This clone has more than one count but fewer than ten. V is TRBV19 and J is TRBJ1-6, with D tentatively TRBD1 (6 bases). The CDR3 covers 14 residues. V was shortened by 3 bases and J by 7 bases, with 10 bases between the two germline ends. Germline lookup yields CDR1 LNHDA and CDR2 SQIVND (reference sequence). The CDR3: CASSIGQLNSPLHF. DNA for the CDR3: TGTGCCAGTAGTATTGGACAGTTGAATTCACCCCTCCACTTT.

J is TRBJ1-1 and V is TRBV19; D is possibly TRBD1 (5 bases). Deletions cut 3 bases from V and 6 bases from J, with 11 bases between. Germline-derived CDR1 and CDR2 are LNHDA and SQIVND (reference sequence). The CDR3 is 13 amino acids. The chain's CDR3 is CASSIGGFAEAFF. The CDR3 nucleotides are TGTGCCAGTAGTATCGGGGGGTTTGCTGAAGCTTTCTTT.

The V call is TRBV2, the J call TRBJ1-5, with 7 positions matching TRBD1. CDR3 length: 15 residues. Looked up from germline, CDR1 is SNHLY and CDR2 is FYNNEI. V gave up 5 bases and J gave up 2 bases; unmatched junction bases: 6. The CDR3 reads CASSTGALGNQPQHF. In DNA, the CDR3 is TGTGCCAGCAGTACAGGGGCTCTGGGCAATCAGCCCCAGCATTTT.

This rearrangement joins TRBV11-2 to TRBJ2-7, with 13 bases matching TRBD2. The V segment lost 5 bases and the J segment 4 bases; nucleotides outside the gene matches: 8. CDR1 and CDR2 (germline): SGHAT, FQNNGV. The CDR3 extends over 16 amino acids. As DNA, the CDR3 is TGTGCCAGCAGCCATACTAGCGGGGGGGCCAAATACGAGCAGTACTTC. It yields the protein CASSHTSGGAKYEQYF.

The chain employs TRBV5-1 and TRBJ2-1; D is uncertain. This CDR3 is built from 15 residues. CDR1 SGHRS and CDR2 YFSETQ come from the germline V gene. V gave up 4 bases and J gave up 0 bases, with 11 bases separating them. The CDR3 sequence: CASSQRSYSYNEQFF. In nucleotides, the CDR3 is TGCGCCAGCAGCCAACGGTCCTACTCCTACAATGAGCAGTTCTTC. Looking up the rest from reference TRBV5-1 and TRBJ2-1 gives the full variable domain: KAGVTQTPRYLIKTRGQQVTLSCSPISGHRSVSWYQQTPGQGLQFLFEYFSETQRNKGNFPGRFSGRQFSNSRSEMNVSTLELGDSALYLCASSQRSYSYNEQFFGPGTRLTVL.

V and J are TRBV5-4 and TRBJ1-5; the D is unclear. V lost 0 bases and J lost 4, with 5 bases in between. The CDR3 extends over 13 amino acids. Germline-derived CDR1 and CDR2 are SGHNT and YYREEE (reference sequence). The CDR3 spells CASSLDSNQPQHF. The CDR3 nucleotides are TGTGCCAGCAGCTTGGACAGTAATCAGCCCCAGCATTTT. The variable domain in full, with the rest retrieved from reference TRBV5-4 and TRBJ1-5, is ETGVTQSPTHLIKTRGQQVTLRCSSQSGHNTVSWYQQALGQGPQFIFQYYREEENGRGNFPPRFSGLQFPNYSSELNVNALELDDSALYLCASSLDSNQPQHFGDGTRLSIL.

The chain joins TRBV7-2 to TRBJ1-3; a weak D match, TRBD1 (5 bases). Germline V gene lookup returns CDR1 SGHTA and CDR2 FQGNSA. Deletions cut 0 bases from V and 2 bases from J, with 8 bases between. CDR3 length equals 15 residues. In DNA form, the CDR3 reads TGTGCCAGCAGCTTAGCTTCAGGGCCTGGAAACACCATATATTTT. It specifies CASSLASGPGNTIYF.

V is TRBV27 and J is TRBJ1-1, with TRBD1 matching over 7 bases. In germline, CDR1 is MNHEY, CDR2 SMNVEV (reference sequence). CDR3 size: 14 residues. The junction had 3 bases not matched to a gene; V was cut back by 0 bases and J by 5 bases. CDR3 sequence reads: CASSLSSGGTEAFF. The CDR3 DNA reads as TGTGCCAGCAGTTTATCATCAGGGGGGACTGAAGCTTTCTTT.

The count of this clone is one. The chain combines TRBV4-3 with TRBJ1-6; 11 nucleotides align to TRBD1. The CDR3 runs to 18 residues. After removal of 1 base from V and 0 bases from J, the junction contained 2 bases not matched to a gene. Germline CDR1 and CDR2: LGHNA and YSLEER. The CDR3 DNA is TGCGCCAGCAGCCAAGTTGGGACAGGGGGCTCCTATAATTCACCCCTCCACTTT. This sequence encodes CASSQVGTGGSYNSPLHF.

The gene calls are TRBV19 and TRBJ1-5; the D is unclear. The CDR3 is made up of 13 amino acids. Trimming removed 4 bases from V and 4 bases from J, with 8 bases in between. Per the germline V gene, CDR1 is LNHDA and CDR2 is SQIVND (reference sequence). In DNA, the CDR3 is TGTGCCAGTAGTAGGAGCCTAAATCAGCCCCAGCATTTT. Protein: CASSRSLNQPQHF.

The chain is built from TRBV25-1 and TRBJ1-2; D is unclear. Trimming left V 4 bases short and J 4 bases short, with 7 bases between. Looked up from germline, CDR1 is MGHDK and CDR2 is SYGVNS. The CDR3 is 12 residues long. The CDR3 DNA reads TGTGCCAGCAGTGTGGAGTCCTATGGCTACACCTTC. Protein product: CASSVESYGYTF.